Listed here are 7 T cell receptor beta chains from one sample, sequenced in a study of cytomegalovirus exposure and HLA in healthy donors. A multiplex PCR was run with 60 Vbeta primers and 13 Jbeta primers. The table came from immunoSEQ multiplex PCR; TCRdb's copy has only in-frame clones and leaves some out. Of about 200,000 clones listed, roughly 73% were seen once; the top ten hold approximately 1.8%. Sequencing used PBMCs. These receptors originate from a woman in her 30s in good health and CMV-seronegative.

The CDR3 spells CASSLAVGNTIYF. As DNA, the CDR3 is TGCGCCAGCAGCTTGGCCGTCGGAAACACCATATATTTT. V usage is TRBV5-1 and J usage is TRBJ1-3; no definite D call. This CDR3 is 13 amino acids long. The V gene lost 0 bases and the J gene lost 4 bases, with 5 bases spanning the gap. Germline V gene lookup returns CDR1 SGHRS and CDR2 YFSETQ.

This chain links TRBV4-3 with TRBJ2-3; tentative D call: TRBD2 (5 bases). CDR1 and CDR2 from the germline V gene are LGHNA and YSLEER. The CDR3 length is 16 residues. V lost 2 bases and J lost 3, with 15 bases in between. CDR3 sequence (DNA): TGCGCCAGCAGCCAACTACGTGGAGCGGAGACAGATACGCAGTATTTT. Protein product: CASSQLRGAETDTQYF.

This chain connects TRBV27 to TRBJ2-2; the match to TRBD2 covers 9 bases. Germline lookup yields CDR1 MNHEY and CDR2 SMNVEV (reference sequence). This CDR3 contains 16 residues. V lost 3 bases and J lost 6; bases outside the gene matches: 8. The chain's CDR3 is CASSFFPSGKSGELFF. The CDR3 DNA reads TGTGCCAGCAGTTTTTTCCCTAGCGGGAAATCCGGGGAGCTGTTTTTT.

The genes are TRBV19 and TRBJ1-5; 7 nucleotides agree with TRBD1. This CDR3 is 13 amino acids long. Germline CDR1 and CDR2: LNHDA and SQIVND (reference sequence). V dropped 5 bases and J dropped 5; count of bases not matched to a gene: 3. The CDR3 sequence: CASSPDRDQPQHF. CDR3 coding DNA: TGTGCCAGTAGTCCTGACAGGGATCAGCCCCAGCATTTT.

V and J are TRBV27 and TRBJ2-5, with D maybe TRBD2 (6 bases). Per germline, CDR1 MNHEY and CDR2 SMNVEV (reference sequence). V shed 6 bases and J shed 4 bases, with 15 bases lying between them. The CDR3 loop spans 14 amino acids. The CDR3 spells CASRGGSALETQYF. In nucleotides, the CDR3 is TGTGCCAGCAGGGGGGGAAGCGCGTTAGAGACCCAGTACTTC.

The chain has TRBV19 and TRBJ2-1; TRBD1 is a possible D gene (5 bases). CDR3 size: 17 residues. CDR1 and CDR2 (germline): LNHDA, SQIVND (reference sequence). V was cut by 2 bases and J by 6 bases, with 20 bases left in between. The CDR3 loop is CASSILRRALRGNEQFF. The CDR3 region has the DNA TGTGCCAGTAGTATACTTCGCAGGGCCCTTCGCGGCAATGAGCAGTTCTTC.

This clone occurred a few times. The V call is TRBV30, the J call TRBJ2-1, with 8 positions matching TRBD2. Germline-derived CDR1 and CDR2 are GTSNPN and SVGIG (reference sequence). V was clipped by 4 bases and J by 0 bases; unmatched bases: 8. The CDR3 length is 16 residues. The CDR3 spells CAWTSGLSGSYNEQFF. The CDR3 DNA follows: TGTGCCTGGACTAGCGGGTTATCGGGCTCCTACAATGAGCAGTTCTTC.